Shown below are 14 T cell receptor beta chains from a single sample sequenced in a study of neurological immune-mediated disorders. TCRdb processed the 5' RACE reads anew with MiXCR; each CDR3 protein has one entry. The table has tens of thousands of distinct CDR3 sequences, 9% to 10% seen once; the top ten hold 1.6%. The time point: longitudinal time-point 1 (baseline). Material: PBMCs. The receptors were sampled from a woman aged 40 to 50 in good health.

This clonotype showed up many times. DNA of the CDR3: TGTGCCAGCAGTTTACCCCCGGGAAACACCATATATTTT. This translates into CASSLPPGNTIYF. This sequence joins TRBV6-2 or TRBV6-3 and TRBJ1-3; no clear D gene. The V gene's germline CDR1 is MNHEY and CDR2 SVGEGT. Trimming took 4 bases from V and 4 from J, leaving 8 bases between them. This CDR3 has 13 amino acids.

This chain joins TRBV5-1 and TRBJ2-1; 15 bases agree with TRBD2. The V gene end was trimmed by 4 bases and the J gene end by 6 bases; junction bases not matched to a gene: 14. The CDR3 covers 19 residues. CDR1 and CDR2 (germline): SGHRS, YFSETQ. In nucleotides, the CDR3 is TGCGCCAGCAGCCCTGGATGGACTAGCGGGAGGGCCGGGGCCAATGAGCAGTTCTTC. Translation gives CASSPGWTSGRAGANEQFF. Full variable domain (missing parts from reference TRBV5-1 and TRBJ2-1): KAGVTQTPRYLIKTRGQQVTLSCSPISGHRSVSWYQQTPGQGLQFLFEYFSETQRNKGNFPGRFSGRQFSNSRSEMNVSTLELGDSALYLCASSPGWTSGRAGANEQFFGPGTRLTVL.

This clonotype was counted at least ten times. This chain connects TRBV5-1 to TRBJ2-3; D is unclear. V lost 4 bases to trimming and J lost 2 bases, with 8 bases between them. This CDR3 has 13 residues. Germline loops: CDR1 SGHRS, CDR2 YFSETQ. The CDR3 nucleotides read TGCGCCAGCAGCGCAATATCCACAGATACGCAGTATTTT. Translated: CASSAISTDTQYF.

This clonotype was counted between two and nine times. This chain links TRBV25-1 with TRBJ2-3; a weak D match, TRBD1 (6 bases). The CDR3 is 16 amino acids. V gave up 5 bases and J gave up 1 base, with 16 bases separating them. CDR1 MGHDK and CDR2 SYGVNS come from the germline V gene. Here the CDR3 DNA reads TGTGCCAGCAGTCCAGACAAGGGGGTTGGCACAGATACGCAGTATTTT. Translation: CASSPDKGVGTDTQYF. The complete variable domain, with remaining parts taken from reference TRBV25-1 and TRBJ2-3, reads EADIYQTPRYLVIGTGKKITLECSQTMGHDKMYWYQQDPGMELHLIHYSYGVNSTEKGDLSSESTVSRIRTEHFPLTLESARPSHTSQYLCASSPDKGVGTDTQYFGPGTRLTVL.

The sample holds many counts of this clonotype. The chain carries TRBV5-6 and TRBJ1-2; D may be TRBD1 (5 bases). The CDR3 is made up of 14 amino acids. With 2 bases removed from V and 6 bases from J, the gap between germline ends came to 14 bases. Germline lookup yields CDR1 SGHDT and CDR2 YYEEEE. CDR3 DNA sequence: TGTGCCAGCAGCTTTGCAGGGTGGAATGATGGCTACACCTTC. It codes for CASSFAGWNDGYTF.

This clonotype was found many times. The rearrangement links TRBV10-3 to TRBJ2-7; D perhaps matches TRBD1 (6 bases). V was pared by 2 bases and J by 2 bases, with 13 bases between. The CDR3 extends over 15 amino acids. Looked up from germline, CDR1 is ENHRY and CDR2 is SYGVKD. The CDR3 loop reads CAISEGRGFAYEQYF. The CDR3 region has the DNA TGTGCCATCAGTGAGGGCAGGGGATTCGCCTACGAGCAGTACTTC.

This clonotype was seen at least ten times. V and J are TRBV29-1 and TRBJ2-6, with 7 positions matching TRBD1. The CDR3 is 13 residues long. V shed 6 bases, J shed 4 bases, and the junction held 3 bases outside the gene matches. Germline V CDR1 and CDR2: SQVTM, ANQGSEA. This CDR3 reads CSVDRVGANVLTF. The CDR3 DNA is TGCAGCGTCGACAGGGTCGGGGCCAACGTCCTGACTTTC.

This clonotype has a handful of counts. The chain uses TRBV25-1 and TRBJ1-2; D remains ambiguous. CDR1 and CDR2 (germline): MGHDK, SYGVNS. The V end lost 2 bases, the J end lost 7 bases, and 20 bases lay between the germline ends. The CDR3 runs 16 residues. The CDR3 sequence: CASSEGPRPSSSGYTF. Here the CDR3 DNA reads TGTGCCAGCAGTGAAGGACCTCGGCCTTCATCCAGTGGCTACACCTTC.

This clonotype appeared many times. This chain's CDR3 is CASSFYTGTTGDAEAFF. The CDR3 DNA sequence: TGTGCCAGCAGTTTTTATACAGGGACGACGGGGGATGCTGAAGCTTTCTTT. This rearrangement joins TRBV5-6 to TRBJ1-1; TRBD1 might be the D (6 bases). The germline gives CDR1 SGHDT, CDR2 YYEEEE. The CDR3 runs to 17 residues. Trimming cost V 5 bases and J 6 bases, with 26 bases left between them.

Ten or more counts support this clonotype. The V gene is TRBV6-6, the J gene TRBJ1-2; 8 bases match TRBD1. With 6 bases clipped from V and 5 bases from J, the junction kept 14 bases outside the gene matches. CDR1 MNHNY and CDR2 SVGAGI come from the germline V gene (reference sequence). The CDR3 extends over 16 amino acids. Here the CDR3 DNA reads TGTGCCAGCAGCGCCGCCTCAGGGGGCACTCGATATGGCTACACCTTC. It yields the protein CASSAASGGTRYGYTF.

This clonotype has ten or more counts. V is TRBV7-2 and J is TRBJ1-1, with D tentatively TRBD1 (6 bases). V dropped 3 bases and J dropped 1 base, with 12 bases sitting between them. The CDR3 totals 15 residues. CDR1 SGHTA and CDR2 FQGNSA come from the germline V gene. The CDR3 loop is CASSFGGGTNTEAFF. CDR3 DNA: TGTGCCAGCAGCTTTGGGGGCGGCACGAACACTGAAGCTTTCTTT.

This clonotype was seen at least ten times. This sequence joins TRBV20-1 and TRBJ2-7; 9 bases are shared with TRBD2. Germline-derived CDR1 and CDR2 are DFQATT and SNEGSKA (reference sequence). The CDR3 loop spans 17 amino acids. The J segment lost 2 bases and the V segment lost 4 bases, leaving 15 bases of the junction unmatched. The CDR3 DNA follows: TGCAGTGCTACCGGCGGGGCGGGAGGGACCAGCACCTACGAGCAGTACTTC. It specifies CSATGGAGGTSTYEQYF.

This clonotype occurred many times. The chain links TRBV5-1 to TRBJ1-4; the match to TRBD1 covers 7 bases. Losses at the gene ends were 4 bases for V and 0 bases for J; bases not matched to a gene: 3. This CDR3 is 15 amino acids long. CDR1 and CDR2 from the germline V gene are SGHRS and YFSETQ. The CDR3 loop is CASSPGTATNEKLFF. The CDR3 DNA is TGCGCCAGCAGCCCAGGGACAGCAACTAATGAAAAACTGTTTTTT. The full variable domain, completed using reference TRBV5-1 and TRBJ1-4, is KAGVTQTPRYLIKTRGQQVTLSCSPISGHRSVSWYQQTPGQGLQFLFEYFSETQRNKGNFPGRFSGRQFSNSRSEMNVSTLELGDSALYLCASSPGTATNEKLFFGSGTQLSVL.

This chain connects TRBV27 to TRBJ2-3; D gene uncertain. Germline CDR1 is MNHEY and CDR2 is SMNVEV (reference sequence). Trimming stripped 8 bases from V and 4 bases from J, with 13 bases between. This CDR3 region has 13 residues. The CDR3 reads CASRARLPDTQYF. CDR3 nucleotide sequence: TGTGCCAGCCGGGCGCGGCTGCCAGATACGCAGTATTTT.